This TCR beta chain was recovered during a study of radiotherapy plus CTLA-4 blockade in lung cancer. In the study overall: Among enrolled patients, roughly 20% responded and around 30% achieved disease control.

In the case of this clone: The antigen remains unidentified.

This CDR3 is built from 11 residues. Germline lookup yields CDR1 SEHNR and CDR2 FQNEAQ (reference sequence). V shed 5 bases and J shed 12 bases, with 11 bases lying between them. Study-level results: Blood TCR clones of tumor origin expanded after radiotherapy plus ipilimumab. Interferon-beta and early blood T cell clone dynamics reportedly predicted response best.

Assay: immunoSEQ multiplex PCR; the TCRdb copy retains only in-frame clones and omits some. The table has 30,000 to 40,000 clones, over 70% seen once; the top ten hold roughly 13%. The sequences come from peripheral blood, collected from a patient treated with radiotherapy plus ipilimumab. The clonotype comes from a human donor with non-small cell lung cancer that progressed on radiotherapy plus ipilimumab. The chain has TRBV7-9 and TRBJ2-1; D gene unclear. CDR3 sequence: CASSQTRGQFF. In DNA form, the CDR3 reads TGTGCCAGCAGCCAGACCCGAGGGCAGTTCTTC. Drawing the rest from reference TRBV7-9 and TRBJ2-1, the complete variable domain is DTGVSQNPRHKITKRGQNVTFRCDPISEHNRLYWYRQTLGQGPEFLTYFQNEAQLEKSRLLSDRFSAERPKGSFSTLEIQRTEQGDSAMYLCASSQTRGQFFGPGTRLTVL.